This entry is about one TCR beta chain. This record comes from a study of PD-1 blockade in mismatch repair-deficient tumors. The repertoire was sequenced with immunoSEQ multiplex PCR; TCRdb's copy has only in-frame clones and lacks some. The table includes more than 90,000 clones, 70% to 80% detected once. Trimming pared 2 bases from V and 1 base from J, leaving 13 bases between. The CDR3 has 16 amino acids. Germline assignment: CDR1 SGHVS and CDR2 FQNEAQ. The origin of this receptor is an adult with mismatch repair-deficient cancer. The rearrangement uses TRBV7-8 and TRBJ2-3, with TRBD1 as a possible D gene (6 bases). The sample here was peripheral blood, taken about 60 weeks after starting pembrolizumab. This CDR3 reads CASSLIPGAGTDTQYF. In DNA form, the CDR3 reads TGTGCCAGCAGCTTAATCCCAGGGGCCGGCACAGATACGCAGTATTTT.